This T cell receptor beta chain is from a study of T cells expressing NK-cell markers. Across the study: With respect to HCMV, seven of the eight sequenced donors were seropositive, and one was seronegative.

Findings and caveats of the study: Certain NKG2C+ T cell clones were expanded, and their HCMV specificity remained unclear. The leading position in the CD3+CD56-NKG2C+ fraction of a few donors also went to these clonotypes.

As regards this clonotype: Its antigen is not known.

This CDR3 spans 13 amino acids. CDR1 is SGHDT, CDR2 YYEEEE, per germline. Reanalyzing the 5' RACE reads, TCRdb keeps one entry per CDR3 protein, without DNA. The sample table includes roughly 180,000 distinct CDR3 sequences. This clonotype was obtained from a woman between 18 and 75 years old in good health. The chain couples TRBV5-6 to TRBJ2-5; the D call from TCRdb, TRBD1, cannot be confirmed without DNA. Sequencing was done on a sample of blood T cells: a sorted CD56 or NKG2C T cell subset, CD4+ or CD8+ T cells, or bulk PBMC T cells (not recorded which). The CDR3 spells CASRGPGKETQYF.